This T cell receptor beta chain emerged from a study of cytomegalovirus exposure and HLA in healthy donors. On this clone itself: As yet, its antigen is unknown.

Study-wide results and limits: The likely origin of a cluster of highly shared sequence variants was a sequencing artifact.

Trimming removed 1 base at V and 2 bases at J, with 3 bases between. Germline V CDR1 and CDR2: SGHAT, FQNNGV. This CDR3 is 13 amino acids long. The PCR had 60 Vbeta and 13 Jbeta primers. The protocol was immunoSEQ multiplex PCR, while the TCRdb copy is restricted to in-frame clones and leaves out a portion. Of 90,000 to 150,000 clones listed, more than 65% are singletons. The V and J genes are TRBV11-2 and TRBJ1-5; D remains ambiguous. The source of this sequence is a man aged 35-49 years in good health and CMV-seropositive. Sample: PBMCs. DNA of the CDR3: TGTGCCAGCAGCTTAGTCGGCAATCAGCCCCAGCATTTT. Translating gives CASSLVGNQPQHF.